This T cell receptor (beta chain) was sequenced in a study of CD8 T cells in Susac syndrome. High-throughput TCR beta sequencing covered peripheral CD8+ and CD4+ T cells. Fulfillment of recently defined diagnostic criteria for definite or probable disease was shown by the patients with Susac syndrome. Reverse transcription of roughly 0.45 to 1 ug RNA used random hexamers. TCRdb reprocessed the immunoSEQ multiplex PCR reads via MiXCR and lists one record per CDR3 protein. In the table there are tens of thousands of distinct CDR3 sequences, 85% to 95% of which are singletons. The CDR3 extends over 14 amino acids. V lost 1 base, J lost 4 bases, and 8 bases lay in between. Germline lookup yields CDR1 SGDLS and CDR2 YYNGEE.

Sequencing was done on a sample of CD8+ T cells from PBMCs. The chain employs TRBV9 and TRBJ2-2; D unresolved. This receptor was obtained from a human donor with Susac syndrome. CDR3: CASSVNMATGELFF. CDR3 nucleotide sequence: TGTGCCAGCAGCGTAAATATGGCCACCGGGGAGCTGTTTTTT.